A single sample gave rise to the 15 T cell receptor beta chains below, sequenced in a study of T cells in Graves' hyperthyroidism and ophthalmopathy. Amplification of TCR beta CDR3 regions used RNA as the template. The HTBI primer set drove a first-round RT-PCR of the TCR CDR3. MiXCR, run by TCRdb on the multiplex PCR reads, gives a single entry per CDR3 protein. Among roughly 700,000 distinct CDR3 sequences listed, approximately 36% were seen once. Material for sequencing was blood. All receptors come from a woman aged 40-49 years with Graves' hyperthyroidism.

This clonotype was seen a handful of times. This chain uses TRBV15 with TRBJ2-2, with D unclear. This CDR3 comprises 13 residues. Trimming cost V 4 bases and J 3 bases, with 6 bases left between them. CDR1 and CDR2 (germline): LNHNV, YYDKDF (reference sequence). CDR3: CATSIRDTGELFF. The CDR3 nucleotides read TGTGCCACCAGCATTAGGGACACCGGGGAGCTGTTTTTT.

Worth noting for this clonotype: The germline gene is not matched at one end of the junction; a read error may be the cause. This sequence joins TRBV11-2 and TRBJ2-7, with TRBD1 identical over 7 bases. The length of the CDR3 is 10 residues. Germline V gives CDR1 SGHAT, CDR2 FQNNGV. The CDR3 loop reads CASSLGQIFF. The CDR3, as DNA: TGTGCCAGCAGCTTGGGACAGATTTTCTTC.

The rearrangement joins TRBV9 to TRBJ1-3; D may be TRBD1 (6 bases). This CDR3 comprises 16 residues. Trimming cost V 3 bases and J 4 bases, with 17 bases left between them. Per germline, CDR1 SGDLS and CDR2 YYNGEE. The CDR3 region is CASSEVRGAEGNTIYF. In nucleotides, the CDR3 is TGTGCCAGCAGCGAAGTCCGGGGGGCGGAAGGAAACACCATATATTTT.

This clonotype was picked up a small number of times. The chain couples TRBV5-1 to TRBJ1-5; tentative D call: TRBD1 (5 bases). The CDR3 extends over 16 amino acids. With 1 base removed from V and 2 bases from J, the gap between germline ends came to 13 bases. CDR1 SGHRS and CDR2 YFSETQ come from the germline V gene. Here the CDR3 reads CASSLSGGFGNQPQHF. The CDR3 DNA is TGCGCCAGCAGCTTGAGTGGGGGATTTGGCAATCAGCCCCAGCATTTT.

On this clonotype itself: With a much larger clone just one base away, this may be a read error. The chain carries TRBV9 and TRBJ1-2; D perhaps matches TRBD1 (6 bases). This CDR3 is 13 amino acids long. CDR1 is SGDLS and CDR2 is YYNGEE in the germline V gene. Here the CDR3 DNA reads TGTGGCAGCAGCCGGCAGGGGCGCTATGGCTACACCTTC. It yields the protein CGSSRQGRYGYTF. The full variable domain, its missing parts supplied by reference TRBV9 and TRBJ1-2, is DSGVTQTPKHLITATGQRVTLRCSPRSGDLSVYWYQQSLDQGLQFLIQYYNGEERAKGNILERFSAQQFPDLHSELNLSSLELGDSALYFCGSSRQGRYGYTFGSGTRLTVV.

This clonotype was seen repeatedly, ten times or more. The chain has TRBV12-3 or TRBV12-4 and TRBJ1-3; the D is unclear. The CDR3 spans 14 residues. The germline V and J ends were trimmed by 3 bases and 4 bases, with 10 bases remaining between them. CDR3 region: CASSFAGYGNTIYF. CDR3 sequence (DNA): TGTGCCAGCAGTTTCGCAGGTTACGGAAACACCATATATTTT.

V is TRBV20-1 and J is TRBJ2-5; the match to TRBD1 covers 9 bases. The length of the CDR3 is 15 residues. Germline V gives CDR1 DFQATT, CDR2 SNEGSKA (reference sequence). J was trimmed by 1 base and V by 3 bases; bases with no gene match: 6. The CDR3, as DNA: TGCAGTGCTAGTCCCGGGACAGGGTCCCAAGAGACCCAGTACTTC. Encoded protein: CSASPGTGSQETQYF.

This clonotype has at least ten counts. The V call is TRBV29-1, the J call TRBJ2-5; no clear D gene. The CDR3 loop spans 13 amino acids. Germline loops: CDR1 SQVTM, CDR2 ANQGSEA. The germline V and J ends were trimmed by 2 bases and 5 bases, with 12 bases remaining between them. The CDR3 coding sequence is TGCAGCGTTGAAAATACCCGGTGGGAGACCCAGTACTTC. The encoded protein is CSVENTRWETQYF.

This clonotype was observed at least ten times. This chain joins TRBV15 and TRBJ2-7; D call uncertain. In germline, CDR1 is LNHNV, CDR2 YYDKDF (reference sequence). This CDR3 region has 15 residues. V was trimmed by 0 bases and J by 0 bases, leaving 9 bases between them. CDR3 residues: CATSREVSGSYEQYF. In DNA, the CDR3 is TGTGCCACCAGCAGAGAAGTGTCAGGCTCCTACGAGCAGTACTTC. Drawing the rest from reference TRBV15 and TRBJ2-7, the complete variable domain is DAMVIQNPRYQVTQFGKPVTLSCSQTLNHNVMYWYQQKSSQAPKLLFHYYDKDFNNEADTPDNFQSRRPNTSFCFLDIRSPGLGDTAMYLCATSREVSGSYEQYFGPGTRLTVT.

On this clonotype: One end of the junction is discordant with germline, which a read error may explain. This rearrangement joins TRBV7-9 to TRBJ2-7; either TRBD1 or TRBD2 may supply D (5 bases each). The CDR3 length is 15 residues. Germline CDR1 reads SEHNR; CDR2 reads FQNEAQ (reference sequence). The CDR3, as DNA: TGTGCCAGCAGCTTCGGTGGGGGACCCTCCAACGAGCAGTACTTC. Translation: CASSFGGGPSNEQYF.

This clonotype was recorded many times. The chain employs TRBV6-5 and TRBJ2-7; 10 bases line up with TRBD2. Germline lookup yields CDR1 MNHEY and CDR2 SVGAGI. Losses at the gene ends were 5 bases for V and 1 base for J; bases not matched to a gene: 5. CDR3 length equals 15 residues. Here the CDR3 DNA reads TGTGCCAGCAGTCGCGGACTAGCGGATTCCTACGAGCAGTACTTC. Residues: CASSRGLADSYEQYF.

In this sample, this clonotype turned up a few times. The genes are TRBV7-2 and TRBJ1-1; tentative D call: TRBD1 (6 bases). The CDR3 has 15 amino acids. Trimming stripped 5 bases from V and 4 bases from J, with 17 bases between. CDR1 is SGHTA and CDR2 is FQGNSA in the germline V gene. CDR3 residues: CASSRARGPVTEAFF. The CDR3 nucleotides read TGTGCCAGCAGCAGAGCCAGGGGCCCCGTCACTGAAGCTTTCTTT.

The V call is TRBV10-2, the J call TRBJ2-5, with 7 bases fitting TRBD1. The CDR3 runs to 15 residues. The V and J ends lost 3 bases and 6 bases, in that order; junction bases with no gene match: 10. Germline assignment: CDR1 WSHSY and CDR2 SAAADI. The CDR3 region is CASSEPGQPLKTQYF. The DNA for the CDR3 is TGCGCCAGCAGTGAACCGGGACAGCCCTTGAAGACCCAGTACTTC.

This clonotype was observed at least ten times. The chain combines TRBV19 with TRBJ2-7; either TRBD1 or TRBD2 may supply D (5 bases each). This CDR3 is built from 15 residues. Germline V gene data show CDR1 as LNHDA and CDR2 as SQIVND (reference sequence). Deletions cut 4 bases from V and 0 bases from J, with 13 bases between. CDR3 DNA sequence: TGTGCCAGTAGTAAGGGGACCCAGATCTCCTACGAGCAGTACTTC. It is translated as CASSKGTQISYEQYF. Full variable domain (rest looked up from reference TRBV19 and TRBJ2-7): DGGITQSPKYLFRKEGQNVTLSCEQNLNHDAMYWYRQDPGQGLRLIYYSQIVNDFQKGDIAEGYSVSREKKESFPLTVTSAQKNPTAFYLCASSKGTQISYEQYFGPGTRLTVT.

This clonotype has a count of ten or more. This chain uses TRBV6-6 with TRBJ2-2; D not certain. Trimming stripped 3 bases from V and 4 bases from J, with 6 bases between. The CDR3 totals 13 residues. Germline-derived CDR1 and CDR2 are MNHNY and SVGAGI (reference sequence). The CDR3, as DNA: TGTGCCAGCAGTTATGGCGGCACCGGGGAGCTGTTTTTT. It yields the protein CASSYGGTGELFF.